This T cell receptor beta chain was found in a study of synovial regulatory T cells in juvenile arthritis (dated by TCRdb to between 2014 and 2017). Concerning the study at large: Among sequenced patients, a few were therapy-naive, one received methotrexate plus infliximab, 5 to 7 received methotrexate, and one had no treatment information. The study compared TCRbeta CDR3 repertoires of blood iaTreg cells, other blood Treg cells and synovial fluid Treg cells from matched patient samples. Although effector T cell subsets in the cohort were also sequenced for comparisons, the Treg dataset on its own covers only blood and synovial fluid Treg cells. Treg and Teff subsets from fewer than 14 JIA patients with active disease were included in the TCR repertoire comparisons. The paper as a whole reports these results and caveats: iaTreg TCR repertoires were largely private across patients and partially overlapped with synovial Teff and blood CPL repertoires. Lower TCR diversity was observed in blood iaTreg cells than in other blood Treg cells, consistent with antigen-driven expansion. More CDR3 sequences were shared by synovial Treg cells with iaTreg cells than with other blood Treg cells, and a closer relation was confirmed by Chao-Jaccard similarity.

Regarding this clone: What antigen it recognizes has not been identified.

The donors for the TCR repertoire analysis were approximately 11 juvenile idiopathic arthritis patients with active disease who had not reached inactive disease, of whom 3 were polyarticular and 8 were oligoarticular. The median age of the TCR-sequenced patients was more than 10 years (range roughly 2.4-25), and their median disease duration was around seven years (range 0.2-19.1). Samples for TCR repertoire analysis were collected at two centres in Italy. Peripheral blood mononuclear cells were separated on a Histopaque-1077 density gradient and then cryopreserved in around 90% FCS with about 10% DMSO. Library method: the immunoSEQ multiplex PCR assay. TCRbeta CDR3 sequencing was carried out by Adaptive Biotechnologies. The source study handled its data this way. To assess repertoire similarity, the researchers used the Chao-modified Jaccard index along with median clonotype overlap taken from 200 random subsamples at equal sample size. The similarity analyses were run on either productive nucleotide sequences or amino acid sequences translated in silico. Repertoires were compared using hierarchical clustering with single linkage and t-SNE, both based on Chao-modified Jaccard distances. Repertoire diversity was quantified with the Renyi index, after sample size normalisation, across a range of alpha values. In TCRdb, the immuneACCESS table is reduced to in-frame sequences with V and J assigned. These tables do not hold every clone; where another copy was compared, an unresolved V gene accounts for under half, and the others remain unexplained. That table supplies the V and J calls and clone size; D and trimming were determined from the DNA. The table for this sample lists over 9,000 clones. The ten largest clones represent around 2.1% of the sample.

This receptor was identified in a donor younger than 30 with juvenile idiopathic arthritis. Sequenced input: Treg cells from blood. This specimen's cell subset or site label, interpreted: remaining (HLA-DR-negative) circulating blood Treg cells.

The CDR3 corresponds to CASSSSSFQADYNYGYTF. The sequence is built from TRBV7-2 and TRBJ1-2; TCRdb proposes TRBD1, but this gene call is untestable without DNA. From its cysteine to its phenylalanine, the CDR3 spans 18 amino acids. DNA is not on record. Sequences SGHTA (CDR1) and FQGNSA (CDR2) are obtained from the germline V gene.